The 8 T cell receptor beta chains listed next were all sequenced from one sample in a study of blood T cell repertoires in COVID-19. TCRdb keeps only in-frame clones here, not all; method: immunoSEQ multiplex PCR. Among some 70,000 clones, 80% to 90% were seen once, and the ten largest hold 2.5% to 3%. What was sequenced was peripheral blood. Receptors originate from a man between 45 and 60 years old with acute or convalescent COVID-19.

V is TRBV5-1 and J is TRBJ1-3; possibly TRBD1 for D (5 bases). The V end lost 4 bases, the J end lost 2 bases, and 13 bases lay between the germline ends. This CDR3 is built from 15 residues. Germline V gene sequence: CDR1 SGHRS, CDR2 YFSETQ. The CDR3 spells CASSPGRETGNTIYF. CDR3 DNA: TGCGCCAGCAGCCCGGGCAGGGAAACTGGAAACACCATATATTTT.

The CDR3: CASSIRRSGTDTQYF. CDR3 bases: TGTGCCAGTAGTATCCGGAGGTCGGGCACAGATACGCAGTATTTT. V and J are TRBV19 and TRBJ2-3, with D possibly TRBD2 on 5 matching bases. Per germline, CDR1 LNHDA and CDR2 SQIVND (reference sequence). V gave up 3 bases and J gave up 1 base, with 11 bases separating them. CDR3 length: 15 residues.

The chain carries TRBV6-2 or TRBV6-3 and TRBJ2-7; weak D call: TRBD1 (7 bases). V lost 2 bases and J 5 bases, leaving 13 bases between the germline ends. In germline, CDR1 is MNHEY, CDR2 SVGEGT. The CDR3 spans 14 residues. The CDR3 loop reads CASSYAGGINEQYF. In DNA, the CDR3 is TGTGCCAGCAGTTACGCAGGGGGGATTAACGAGCAGTACTTC.

The chain employs TRBV9 and TRBJ2-3; 9 nucleotides align to TRBD2. The CDR3 has 16 amino acids. Germline V gene sequence: CDR1 SGDLS, CDR2 YYNGEE. Trimming cost V 0 bases and J 3 bases; bases outside gene matches: 5. The CDR3 region is CASSVDPAGGTDTQYF. CDR3 DNA: TGTGCCAGCAGCGTAGATCCAGCGGGAGGAACAGATACGCAGTATTTT.

The chain carries TRBV7-9 and TRBJ1-3; D unresolved. Germline lookup yields CDR1 SEHNR and CDR2 FQNEAQ (reference sequence). This CDR3 has 14 residues. Between the trimmed V and J ends, which lost 5 bases and 4 bases, there was a span of 12 bases. CDR3 in amino acids: CASSRPETGNTIYF. As DNA, the CDR3 is TGTGCCAGCAGCCGCCCTGAAACAGGAAACACCATATATTTT.

Comments on this clone: The same CDR3 arises from other DNA sequences in this sample as well. The CDR3 region is CASSLGRGTGNTIYF. CDR3 DNA sequence: TGTGCCAGCAGCTTAGGCAGGGGAACTGGAAACACCATATATTTT. V usage is TRBV7-9 and J usage is TRBJ1-3; D might be TRBD1 (6 bases). Germline lookup yields CDR1 SEHNR and CDR2 FQNEAQ (reference sequence). CDR3 size: 15 residues. V shed 1 base and J shed 2 bases, with 9 bases lying between them.

The chain uses TRBV19 and TRBJ1-5; weak D call: TRBD1 (6 bases). The length of the CDR3 is 12 residues. Germline V gene lookup returns CDR1 LNHDA and CDR2 SQIVND (reference sequence). V was clipped by 6 bases and J by 4 bases, with 7 bases between them. CDR3 bases: TGTGCCAGTAGGCAGGGGAATCAGCCCCAGCATTTT. Its translation is CASRQGNQPQHF.

This clone has only a few counts. This rearrangement joins TRBV2 to TRBJ1-1; no definite D call. This CDR3 contains 14 residues. V was pared by 2 bases and J by 0 bases, with 7 bases between. From germline, CDR1 is SNHLY and CDR2 FYNNEI. Here the CDR3 DNA reads TGTGCCAGCAGTGAAAGGCAGGTGAACACTGAAGCTTTCTTT. This codes for CASSERQVNTEAFF. Combining the CDR3 with reference TRBV2 and TRBJ1-1 gives the whole variable domain EPEVTQTPSHQVTQMGQEVILRCVPISNHLYFYWYRQILGQKVEFLVSFYNNEISEKSEIFDDQFSVERPDGSNFTLKIRSTKLEDSAMYFCASSERQVNTEAFFGQGTRLTVV.